This entry is about one T cell receptor (beta chain). Its target is unknown. The data were taken from a study of a mutant IDH1 vaccine in newly diagnosed glioma. Looking at the study overall: Patients' prior therapy spanned radiotherapy, temozolomide, or both; most underwent both.

Time point specified: week 47, end of study. Every vaccine dose comprised 300 ug of mutant IDH1 20-mer peptide plus topical imiquimod. Astrocytomas that were new, WHO grade 3 or 4, IDH1-mutant and ATRX-lost were present in the donors. The repertoire was sequenced with immunoSEQ multiplex PCR; TCRdb's copy has only in-frame clones and lacks some. The table records around 84,000 clones, about 81% of them present only once. V lost 3 bases and J 4 bases, leaving 10 bases between the germline ends. The germline V gene encodes CDR1 MNHEY and CDR2 SVGAGI. CDR3 length: 15 residues. Study-level results: Seemingly, top peripheral T cell clonotype changes bore no relation to pseudoprogression.

The receptor was isolated from a man in his forties with glioma. The chain is built from TRBV6-5 and TRBJ2-6; no definite D call. The specimen comprised PBMCs, sampled from a glioma patient whose treatment included an IDH1 peptide vaccine. CDR3 residues: CASSYTEAGANVLTF. Written as DNA, the CDR3 is TGTGCCAGCAGTTATACCGAGGCCGGGGCCAACGTCCTGACTTTC.